The following is a T cell receptor (beta chain) sequence with its context. The target antigen is unknown. The CDR3 contains 16 residues. The V gene's germline CDR1 is SNHLY and CDR2 FYNNEI. The ends lost 6 bases at V and 5 bases at J; junction bases unmatched: 11. The data are from a study of blood T cells in healthy people across ages. Broader study findings: Measured against age, TCR beta diversity per million T cells decreased in a roughly linear manner.

It was with a sample-barcoded 5' primer and a J-beta primer mix that a second PCR of roughly 7 to 12 cycles was run. TCRdb ran MiXCR on the 5' RACE reads and lists one entry per CDR3 protein. Among hundreds of thousands of distinct CDR3 sequences listed, over 20% were seen once. Caucasian, healthy and from Russia, the donors were aged between roughly 6 and 95. With each sample, at least 5.5 micrograms of total RNA were extracted. This TCR derives from a man in his 70s in good health. Sequencing was carried out using blood. The V gene is TRBV2, the J gene TRBJ2-3, with 10 bases identical to TRBD1. CDR3 coding DNA: TGTGCCAGCAGGCCGCTCGGACAGGGGGATGAAGATACGCAGTATTTT. This codes for CASRPLGQGDEDTQYF. The complete variable domain, with remaining parts taken from reference TRBV2 and TRBJ2-3, reads EPEVTQTPSHQVTQMGQEVILRCVPISNHLYFYWYRQILGQKVEFLVSFYNNEISEKSEIFDDQFSVERPDGSNFTLKIRSTKLEDSAMYFCASRPLGQGDEDTQYFGPGTRLTVL.